A single sample gave rise to the 29 T cell receptor beta chains below, sequenced in a study of blood T cell repertoires in COVID-19. This table comes from immunoSEQ multiplex PCR, and its TCRdb copy is limited to in-frame clones, with some not included. Of about 98,000 clones listed, roughly 87% are singletons. Sequencing was carried out using peripheral blood. The receptors shown here come from an older man with acute or convalescent COVID-19.

The genes are TRBV29-1 and TRBJ2-3; 7 bases align to TRBD2. The V segment lost 6 bases and the J segment 3 bases; nucleotides outside the gene matches: 6. CDR1 and CDR2 (germline): SQVTM, ANQGSEA. CDR3 size: 13 residues. The CDR3 protein is CSVSGGGTDTQYF. The CDR3 coding sequence is TGCAGCGTGAGTGGCGGGGGAACAGATACGCAGTATTTT.

In this sample, this clone turned up a few times. V usage is TRBV27 and J usage is TRBJ2-1; 8 nucleotides agree with TRBD2. The CDR3 is made up of 15 amino acids. CDR1 and CDR2 (germline): MNHEY, SMNVEV (reference sequence). The V gene end was trimmed by 2 bases and the J gene end by 8 bases; junction bases not matched to a gene: 8. The CDR3 sequence is CASSLMRGVTHEQFF. CDR3 DNA sequence: TGTGCCAGCAGTTTAATGCGGGGGGTTACACATGAGCAGTTCTTC.

This clone was detected once. The chain employs TRBV2 and TRBJ2-7; 11 positions agree with TRBD2. J lost 3 bases, V lost 11 bases, and 9 bases had no gene match. CDR1 SNHLY and CDR2 FYNNEI come from the germline V gene. The CDR3 runs 14 residues. CDR3 sequence: CASRSGGGYYEQYF. In DNA form, the CDR3 reads TGTGCCTCACGTAGCGGGGGGGGATACTACGAGCAGTACTTC.

The rearrangement links TRBV20-1 to TRBJ2-7; no clear D gene. The V end lost 3 bases, the J end lost 0 bases, and 12 bases lay between the germline ends. There are 14 residues in the CDR3. CDR1 DFQATT and CDR2 SNEGSKA come from the germline V gene (reference sequence). Here the CDR3 reads CSASNARSSYEQYF. CDR3 in DNA: TGCAGTGCTAGTAACGCCAGGTCCTCCTACGAGCAGTACTTC.

CDR3 nucleotides: TGTGCCAGCAGCCAAGAGTTAACTAGCGGGCTGGCGGGCAATGAGCAGTTCTTC. Translated: CASSQELTSGLAGNEQFF. The chain has TRBV3-1 (or the pseudogene TRBV3-2) and TRBJ2-1; TRBD2 matches 9 bases. The germline V gene encodes CDR1 LGHDT and CDR2 YNNKEL (reference sequence). The length of the CDR3 is 18 residues. V was pared by 0 bases and J by 6 bases, with 12 bases of the junction left unmatched.

The chain links TRBV19 to TRBJ2-3; 10 bases are a match to TRBD2. Germline V gives CDR1 LNHDA, CDR2 SQIVND (reference sequence). After removal of 6 bases from V and 2 bases from J, the junction contained 5 bases not matched to a gene. The CDR3 is 15 residues long. This chain's CDR3 is CASRSLAGTTDTQYF. The CDR3, as DNA: TGTGCCAGTAGGTCACTAGCGGGGACCACAGATACGCAGTATTTT.

The rearrangement joins TRBV5-1 to TRBJ1-2, with TRBD1 as a possible D gene (6 bases). The germline V and J ends were trimmed by 0 bases and 1 base, with 7 bases remaining between them. Germline CDR1 reads SGHRS; CDR2 reads YFSETQ. This CDR3 contains 14 residues. CDR3 nucleotides: TGCGCCAGCAGCTTGGAGGGGGATAACTATGGCTACACCTTC. Protein: CASSLEGDNYGYTF.

The rearrangement links TRBV5-1 to TRBJ1-5, with D maybe TRBD1 (6 bases). Germline CDR1 SGHRS, CDR2 YFSETQ. The CDR3 length is 13 residues. The V end was cut by 4 bases, the J end by 3 bases, with 8 bases between. The DNA of the CDR3 is TGCGCCAGCAGCCGGGACATCAATCAGCCCCAGCATTTT. As protein: CASSRDINQPQHF. Full variable domain (rest looked up from reference TRBV5-1 and TRBJ1-5): KAGVTQTPRYLIKTRGQQVTLSCSPISGHRSVSWYQQTPGQGLQFLFEYFSETQRNKGNFPGRFSGRQFSNSRSEMNVSTLELGDSALYLCASSRDINQPQHFGDGTRLSIL.

This clone appeared once. The chain recombines TRBV6-5 with TRBJ2-5; 9 bases align to TRBD2. V was clipped by 6 bases and J by 4 bases; unmatched bases: 3. This CDR3 has 13 amino acids. Germline CDR1 and CDR2: MNHEY and SVGAGI. The CDR3 DNA is TGTGCCAGCAGGATAGCGGGGGTAGAGACCCAGTACTTC. Protein: CASRIAGVETQYF.

The V and J genes are TRBV5-1 and TRBJ1-1; D unclear. The CDR3 is made up of 14 amino acids. V dropped 3 bases and J dropped 1 base, with 10 bases sitting between them. Germline-derived CDR1 and CDR2 are SGHRS and YFSETQ. Here the CDR3 DNA reads TGCGCCAGCAGCTGGGGAGCGGGGAACACTGAAGCTTTCTTT. Protein: CASSWGAGNTEAFF.

The chain is built from TRBV30 and TRBJ2-3; 8 bases are shared with TRBD1. The junction had 8 bases not matched to a gene; V was cut back by 4 bases and J by 2 bases. Germline CDR1 is GTSNPN and CDR2 is SVGIG (reference sequence). CDR3 length: 15 amino acids. CDR3 bases: TGTGCCTGGACCCCCGCGGACAGGGTCACAGATACGCAGTATTTT. Its translation: CAWTPADRVTDTQYF.

CDR3 residues: CSASRGIFTEAFF. The CDR3 nucleotides read TGCAGTGCTAGTAGGGGGATTTTCACTGAAGCTTTCTTT. V is TRBV20-1 and J is TRBJ1-1; the D gene is possibly TRBD1 (6 bases). The CDR3 is 13 residues long. Germline V CDR1 and CDR2: DFQATT, SNEGSKA (reference sequence). V was trimmed by 3 bases and J by 4 bases, leaving 12 bases between them.

The gene calls are TRBV3-1 (or the pseudogene TRBV3-2) and TRBJ2-5, with D possibly being TRBD2 (5 bases). Germline CDR1 and CDR2: LGHDT and YNNKEL (reference sequence). Trimming stripped 0 bases from V and 5 bases from J, with 10 bases between. The CDR3 is made up of 14 amino acids. In nucleotides, the CDR3 is TGTGCCAGCAGCCAAGACATCCGAGGGGAGACCCAGTACTTC. This gives the protein CASSQDIRGETQYF.

The chain combines TRBV6-5 with TRBJ2-2; 12 nucleotides line up with TRBD1. V lost 6 bases, J lost 5 bases, and 4 bases stayed unmatched. Germline assignment: CDR1 MNHEY and CDR2 SVGAGI. The CDR3 is made up of 15 amino acids. CDR3 residues: CASRGTGGTTGELFF. The DNA for the CDR3 is TGTGCCAGCAGGGGGACAGGGGGCACTACCGGGGAGCTGTTTTTT.

Note on this clone: Other DNA sequences of this sample code for an identical CDR3. This chain uses TRBV6-5 with TRBJ1-4, with TRBD1 identical over 7 bases. This CDR3 has 14 residues. V shed 2 bases and J 7 bases; nucleotides not matched to a gene: 4. The germline CDR1 and CDR2 sequences are MNHEY and SVGAGI. CDR3 loop: CASSYTQGIEKLFF. In nucleotides, the CDR3 is TGTGCCAGCAGTTACACACAGGGGATTGAAAAACTGTTTTTT.

This chain links TRBV29-1 with TRBJ1-1; a weak D match, TRBD1 (5 bases). The germline gives CDR1 SQVTM, CDR2 ANQGSEA. This CDR3 contains 13 residues. Trimming removed 4 bases at V and 7 bases at J, with 16 bases between. The CDR3 DNA is TGCAGCGTTGGGGTACAGGACGTCGATGAAGCTTTCTTT. Translating it yields CSVGVQDVDEAFF. Filled out from reference TRBV29-1 and TRBJ1-1, the complete variable domain reads SAVISQKPSRDICQRGTSLTIQCQVDSQVTMMFWYRQQPGQSLTLIATANQGSEATYESGFVIDKFPISRPNLTFSTLTVSNMSPEDSSIYLCSVGVQDVDEAFFGQGTRLTVV.

The chain recombines TRBV4-1 with TRBJ2-7; D ambiguous. Germline V gene data show CDR1 as MGHRA and CDR2 as YSYEKL. V was shortened by 5 bases and J by 3 bases, with 11 bases between the two germline ends. The CDR3 contains 13 residues. The chain's CDR3 is CASSRTRIYEQYV. The CDR3 bases are TGCGCCAGCAGCAGAACGAGGATCTACGAGCAGTACGTC.

The chain joins TRBV6-5 to TRBJ1-1; D not certain. This CDR3 region has 12 residues. Trimming removed 6 bases at V and 4 bases at J, with 9 bases between. Germline CDR1 MNHEY, CDR2 SVGAGI. The CDR3 sequence is CASRAGFTEAFF. CDR3 nucleotides: TGTGCCAGCAGGGCGGGGTTCACTGAAGCTTTCTTT.

V and J are TRBV7-9 and TRBJ2-2, with a weak D call TRBD2 (5 bases). This CDR3 region has 13 residues. The V end lost 5 bases, the J end lost 1 base, and 5 bases lay between the germline ends. Germline CDR1 reads SEHNR; CDR2 reads FQNEAQ (reference sequence). The DNA of the CDR3 is TGTGCCAGCAGCCGGGGGAACACCGGGGAGCTGTTTTTT. This translates into CASSRGNTGELFF.

The rearrangement uses TRBV10-1 and TRBJ2-7; unclear D gene. Per the germline V gene, CDR1 is WNHNN and CDR2 is SYGVQD (reference sequence). This CDR3 has 13 residues. Between the trimmed V and J ends, which lost 0 bases and 3 bases, there was a span of 6 bases. The CDR3 protein is CASSESPGYEQYF. CDR3 DNA: TGCGCCAGCAGTGAGTCCCCAGGCTACGAGCAGTACTTC.

The table lists this clone with a few counts. The rearrangement uses TRBV6-5 and TRBJ1-5; 8 bases are shared with TRBD1. With V trimmed by 6 bases and J by 4 bases, 5 bases remained unmatched. CDR1 and CDR2 (germline): MNHEY, SVGAGI. The CDR3 totals 14 residues. CDR3 DNA sequence: TGTGCCAGCAGCCCCAGGGGGCGAAATCAGCCCCAGCATTTT. Translated: CASSPRGRNQPQHF.

The J gene is TRBJ1-6, the V gene TRBV2; 7 bases agree with TRBD1. J gave up 7 bases and V 2 bases, and 8 bases lay outside the gene matches. The germline CDR1 and CDR2 sequences are SNHLY and FYNNEI. CDR3 length equals 16 residues. CDR3: CASSEIGGRGNSPLHF. Written as DNA, the CDR3 is TGTGCCAGCAGTGAAATCGGGGGCAGGGGGAATTCACCCCTCCACTTT.

V gene TRBV9 combines with J gene TRBJ1-2; D is possibly TRBD1 (5 bases). V lost 0 bases, J lost 1 base, and 10 bases lay in between. Germline-derived CDR1 and CDR2 are SGDLS and YYNGEE. The CDR3 length is 15 residues. The CDR3 DNA reads TGTGCCAGCAGCGTAGGTCAGGGCGGTAACTATGGCTACACCTTC. Residues: CASSVGQGGNYGYTF.

V and J are TRBV28 and TRBJ1-1; TRBD1 is a possible D gene (6 bases). Trimming cost V 2 bases and J 7 bases, with 8 bases left between them. The CDR3 consists of 12 residues. Germline loops: CDR1 MDHEN, CDR2 SYDVKM. Written as DNA, the CDR3 is TGTGCCAGCAGTTTAGGGGGCCTTGAAGCTTTCTTT. The encoded protein is CASSLGGLEAFF.

The J gene is TRBJ2-5, the V gene TRBV9, with 10 bases that match TRBD2. Germline values: CDR1 SGDLS, CDR2 YYNGEE. CDR3 size: 17 residues. Germline trimming cut 3 bases from V and 4 bases from J; bases unmatched to any gene: 12. The CDR3 region has the DNA TGTGCCAGCAGCGATCCCCTCCAGCGGGGGGGCAGAGAGACCCAGTACTTC. Its translation: CASSDPLQRGGRETQYF.

This chain connects TRBV5-1 to TRBJ1-5, with 10 bases identical to TRBD1. The CDR3 contains 15 residues. Germline V gives CDR1 SGHRS, CDR2 YFSETQ. The J segment lost 5 bases and the V segment lost 0 bases, leaving 2 bases of the junction unmatched. The CDR3 is CASSLEGTGDQPQHF. CDR3 DNA: TGCGCCAGCAGCTTGGAAGGGACAGGGGATCAGCCCCAGCATTTT.

This chain links TRBV4-1 with TRBJ2-7; 7 bases agree with TRBD1. This CDR3 contains 13 residues. The V gene's germline CDR1 is MGHRA and CDR2 YSYEKL. The J segment lost 3 bases and the V segment lost 4 bases, leaving 3 bases of the junction unmatched. CDR3 sequence: CASSLQGDYEQYF. The CDR3 DNA sequence: TGCGCCAGCAGCCTTCAGGGGGACTACGAGCAGTACTTC.

The chain has TRBV6-5 and TRBJ2-7; TRBD2 might be the D (6 bases). Germline V CDR1 and CDR2: MNHEY, SVGAGI. The CDR3 loop spans 12 amino acids. V was shortened by 10 bases and J by 3 bases, with 13 bases between the two germline ends. For the CDR3, the DNA is TGTGCCACCTCGGGGGACCTCTACGAGCAGTACGTC. It translates to CATSGDLYEQYV.

V gene TRBV2 combines with J gene TRBJ2-3, with D uncertain. V lost 10 bases and J 5 bases, leaving 13 bases between the germline ends. The CDR3 covers 12 residues. The germline V gene encodes CDR1 SNHLY and CDR2 FYNNEI. The CDR3 DNA is TGTGCCACCTTCAGTAAAAAAGATACGCAGTATTTT. The encoded protein is CATFSKKDTQYF.